The 26 T cell receptor beta chains given below trace back to one sample, sequenced in a study of blood T cells in healthy people across ages. It was with a sample-barcoded 5' primer and a J-beta primer mix that a second PCR of roughly 6 to 12 cycles was run. A single record per CDR3 protein comes from TCRdb applying MiXCR to the 5' RACE reads. Of about 1,000,000 distinct CDR3 sequences detected, under 55% appear once; the ten largest clones hold under 20%. The sample comprised blood. The receptors were sampled from a woman in her sixties or seventies in good health.

The table lists this clonotype with a few counts. DNA for the CDR3: TGCGCCAGCCTGGGTCTCAAATGGAATGAGCAGTTCTTC. Amino acid sequence: CASLGLKWNEQFF. The chain has TRBV4-1 and TRBJ2-1; no firm D call. V lost 8 bases, J lost 7 bases, and 15 bases lay in between. Germline-derived CDR1 and CDR2 are MGHRA and YSYEKL. The CDR3 totals 13 residues.

This clonotype was seen a handful of times. V and J are TRBV7-2 and TRBJ2-7, with 9 bases aligning to TRBD2. Per germline, CDR1 SGHTA and CDR2 FQGNSA. This CDR3 is 17 amino acids long. With V trimmed by 0 bases and J by 0 bases, 6 bases remained unmatched. CDR3 region: CASSLADGTSYSYEQYF. The DNA for the CDR3 is TGTGCCAGCAGCTTAGCAGATGGGACTAGCTACTCCTACGAGCAGTACTTC.

The CDR3 nucleotides read TGCGCCAGCAGCCCCGGGCGGGACGGCACAGATACGCAGTATTTT. It specifies CASSPGRDGTDTQYF. The genes are TRBV5-1 and TRBJ2-3; a weak D match, TRBD2 (6 bases). This CDR3 is 15 amino acids long. The V end was cut by 4 bases, the J end by 1 base, with 13 bases between. CDR1 is SGHRS, CDR2 YFSETQ, per germline.

The chain carries TRBV10-3 and TRBJ1-1; D is possibly TRBD1 (5 bases). The CDR3 has 15 amino acids. CDR1 ENHRY and CDR2 SYGVKD come from the germline V gene. V lost 3 bases, J lost 5 bases, and 16 bases lay in between. For the CDR3, the DNA is TGTGCCATCAGTGATCAGGGTTCAGGAGGAACTGAAGCTTTCTTT. This encodes CAISDQGSGGTEAFF.

This chain joins TRBV10-3 and TRBJ1-5; D not resolved. Trimming stripped 7 bases from V and 2 bases from J, with 9 bases between. CDR1 ENHRY and CDR2 SYGVKD come from the germline V gene. This CDR3 spans 13 amino acids. The CDR3 spells CAINRDGNQPQHF. CDR3 sequence (DNA): TGTGCCATCAACCGGGATGGCAATCAGCCCCAGCATTTT.

This clonotype was recorded many times. This chain connects TRBV29-1 to TRBJ2-4, with D possibly matching TRBD1 (5 bases). This CDR3 region has 11 residues. The ends were cut back, 3 bases at V and 7 bases at J, with 7 bases in the middle. Germline V gene lookup returns CDR1 SQVTM and CDR2 ANQGSEA. The CDR3 sequence is CSVDKGNIQYF. The CDR3 DNA follows: TGCAGCGTTGATAAGGGGAACATTCAGTACTTC.

This clonotype was counted a few times. The chain is built from TRBV7-2 and TRBJ1-6, with 8 bases fitting TRBD1. The V segment lost 2 bases and the J segment 0 bases; nucleotides outside the gene matches: 3. Germline V gene sequence: CDR1 SGHTA, CDR2 FQGNSA. This CDR3 is 17 amino acids long. CDR3 in DNA: TGTGCCAGCAGCTTAATAACAGGGGGCTCCTATAATTCACCCCTCCACTTT. It codes for CASSLITGGSYNSPLHF.

This clonotype has more than one count but fewer than ten. The chain employs TRBV6-6 and TRBJ2-3, with D tentatively TRBD2 (5 bases). The germline V gene encodes CDR1 MNHNY and CDR2 SVGAGI (reference sequence). The germline V and J ends were trimmed by 0 bases and 3 bases, with 16 bases remaining between them. CDR3 length: 17 amino acids. The CDR3 loop reads CASSYSISGVGTDTQYF. DNA for the CDR3: TGTGCCAGCAGTTACTCGATCTCCGGGGTTGGTACAGATACGCAGTATTTT.

Points on this clonotype: The junction does not match germline at one end; this may be a read error. This chain links TRBV13 with TRBJ2-3, with TRBD1 matching 8 bases. Germline V CDR1 and CDR2: PRHDT, FYEKMQ (reference sequence). CDR3 length: 16 amino acids. Here the CDR3 DNA reads TGTGTCAGCAGCGCCACAGGGGGGTTTGGAACAGATACGCAGTATTTT. This translates into CVSSATGGFGTDTQYF. The full variable domain, completed using reference TRBV13 and TRBJ2-3, is AAGVIQSPRHLIKEKRETATLKCYPIPRHDTVYWYQQGPGQDPQFLISFYEKMQSDKGSIPDRFSAQQFSDYHSELNMSSLELGDSALYFCVSSATGGFGTDTQYFGPGTRLTVL.

The sample holds one count of this clonotype. DNA for the CDR3: TGTGCCAGCAGTGAGGATGCTAGCTCACGAGAGCAGTTCTTC. Its protein product is CASSEDASSREQFF. The chain joins TRBV2 to TRBJ2-1, with TRBD2 as a possible D gene (5 bases). The V and J ends lost 3 bases and 10 bases respectively, with 16 bases between them. Germline CDR1 reads SNHLY; CDR2 reads FYNNEI. The CDR3 totals 14 residues.

This clonotype was counted a few times. The rearrangement uses TRBV11-2 and TRBJ2-1; TRBD2 might be the D (6 bases). The V end lost 2 bases, the J end lost 10 bases, and 12 bases lay between the germline ends. The CDR3 runs to 13 residues. CDR1 and CDR2 from the germline V gene are SGHAT and FQNNGV. The CDR3 coding sequence is TGTGCCAGCAGCTTAATTGGGGGGAGGGAGCAGTTCTTC. Its translation: CASSLIGGREQFF.

The V and J genes are TRBV5-6 and TRBJ2-4; 10 nucleotides match TRBD2. V lost 4 bases to trimming and J lost 3 bases; unmatched junction nucleotides: 19. Germline CDR1 and CDR2: SGHDT and YYEEEE. The CDR3 has 20 residues. CDR3: CASSDISGTSARGDKNIQYF. The CDR3 nucleotides read TGTGCCAGCAGCGACATATCCGGGACTAGCGCCAGGGGCGACAAAAACATTCAGTACTTC. The variable domain in full, completed from reference TRBV5-6 and TRBJ2-4, reads DAGVTQSPTHLIKTRGQQVTLRCSPKSGHDTVSWYQQALGQGPQFIFQYYEEEERQRGNFPDRFSGHQFPNYSSELNVNALLLGDSALYLCASSDISGTSARGDKNIQYFGAGTRLSVL.

The genes are TRBV12-3 or TRBV12-4 and TRBJ2-5; perhaps TRBD2 as D (6 bases). The J call may be in error: the DNA end matches TRBJ2-1 better. The CDR3 runs 14 residues. The CDR3 is CASSTPGGQETQFF. In DNA form, the CDR3 reads TGTGCCAGCAGTACCCCCGGGGGTCAAGAGACCCAGTTCTTC.

The genes are TRBV2 and TRBJ1-2, with 10 nucleotides matching TRBD1. Germline lookup yields CDR1 SNHLY and CDR2 FYNNEI. The CDR3 has 15 residues. V shed 5 bases, J shed 3 bases, and the junction held 6 bases outside the gene matches. CDR3 residues: CASSMTGGRYYGYTF. In nucleotides, the CDR3 is TGTGCCAGCAGTATGACAGGGGGCCGGTACTATGGCTACACCTTC.

The chain couples TRBV3-1 to TRBJ2-3, with 8 bases lining up with TRBD2. The CDR3 contains 16 residues. Trimming at V came to 0 bases and at J to 4 bases, leaving 6 bases not matched to a gene. Germline values: CDR1 LGHDT, CDR2 YNNKEL (reference sequence). The CDR3 region has the DNA TGTGCCAGCAGCCAAGACCCCTTAGCGGGATCAGATACGCAGTATTTT. Translating it yields CASSQDPLAGSDTQYF.

The chain carries TRBV11-1 and TRBJ2-5, with 8 bases matching TRBD1. The J call is doubtful: the DNA matches TRBJ2-7 better. The CDR3 is 15 amino acids. Germline-derived CDR1 and CDR2 are SGHAT and FQDESV (reference sequence). The CDR3 nucleotides are TGTGCCAGCAGCTTAGCCCCAGGGGGCGGGAACGAGCAGTACTTC. As protein: CASSLAPGGGNEQYF.

A few counts support this clonotype. This chain uses TRBV28 with TRBJ2-7; either TRBD1 or TRBD2 may supply D (5 bases each). Germline V gene data show CDR1 as MDHEN and CDR2 as SYDVKM. The CDR3 is 15 residues long. Deletions cut 6 bases from V and 2 bases from J, with 17 bases between. The chain's CDR3 is CASRALGTVTYEQYF. DNA for the CDR3: TGTGCCAGCAGAGCTTTGGGGACGGTGACCTACGAGCAGTACTTC.

This clonotype was counted at least ten times. The rearrangement joins TRBV27 to TRBJ2-6, with D perhaps TRBD2 (5 bases). The ends were cut back, 6 bases at V and 4 bases at J, with 25 bases in the middle. This CDR3 contains 19 residues. The germline V gene encodes CDR1 MNHEY and CDR2 SMNVEV (reference sequence). CDR3 in amino acids: CASSPIPRGPEWGANVLTF. As DNA, the CDR3 is TGTGCCAGCAGCCCAATTCCCCGGGGTCCCGAGTGGGGGGCCAACGTCCTGACTTTC.

Concerning this clonotype: At one boundary the junction diverges from the germline segment, which might be a read error. V and J are TRBV27 and TRBJ2-1; 7 nucleotides match TRBD2. Germline CDR1 is MNHEY and CDR2 is SMNVEV (reference sequence). This CDR3 is built from 14 residues. This CDR3 is CTSSLGGFYNEQFF. CDR3 coding DNA: TGTACCAGCAGTTTGGGGGGGTTTTACAATGAGCAGTTCTTC.

The chain is built from TRBV20-1 and TRBJ2-5; 9 positions match TRBD2. V trimming: 3 bases; J trimming: 5 bases; junction bases outside the gene matches: 7. There are 14 residues in the CDR3. Germline CDR1 and CDR2: DFQATT and SNEGSKA (reference sequence). The CDR3 DNA is TGCAGTGCTAGCCCCGGGACTAGCCTCGAGACCCAGTACTTC. Its protein is CSASPGTSLETQYF.

About this clonotype itself: At one end the junction does not follow the germline gene, possibly because of a read error. The chain couples TRBV5-1 to TRBJ2-1; D is unresolved. Germline V gene sequence: CDR1 SGHRS, CDR2 YFSETQ. CDR3 length equals 13 residues. CDR3 in DNA: TGCGCCAGCAGCTTGGAAGGCTACAGTGAGCAGTTCTTC. It encodes CASSLEGYSEQFF.

This sequence joins TRBV3-1 and TRBJ2-1; TRBD2 is a possible D gene (6 bases). Germline lookup yields CDR1 LGHDT and CDR2 YNNKEL (reference sequence). This CDR3 has 14 amino acids. V shed 7 bases and J shed 13 bases, with 23 bases lying between them. In DNA, the CDR3 is TGTGCCAGCAATACGATAGCGGTACAAGAGACCCAGTTCTTC. Amino acid sequence: CASNTIAVQETQFF.

Many counts were recorded for this clonotype. V is TRBV28 and J is TRBJ2-7; 8 bases are shared with TRBD1. CDR3 length: 13 amino acids. Germline V gene sequence: CDR1 MDHEN, CDR2 SYDVKM. J lost 7 bases, V lost 3 bases, and 5 bases had no gene match. The CDR3 DNA reads as TGTGCCAGCAGTTTGACCAGGGGGCTTGAGCAGTACTTC. It translates to CASSLTRGLEQYF.

This chain links TRBV12-3 or TRBV12-4 with TRBJ1-4; TRBD1 is a possible D gene (5 bases). This CDR3 spans 13 amino acids. V lost 7 bases and J lost 5, with 11 bases in between. CDR3 sequence: CASKGSGNEKLFF. The CDR3 DNA reads TGTGCCAGCAAGGGGTCCGGGAATGAAAAACTGTTTTTT.

In its sample, this clonotype was seen a few times. This chain connects TRBV20-1 to TRBJ2-5; D may be TRBD1 (6 bases). CDR1 and CDR2 from the germline V gene are DFQATT and SNEGSKA (reference sequence). The CDR3 is made up of 15 amino acids. The V end lost 0 bases, the J end lost 4 bases, and 15 bases lay between the germline ends. CDR3 in DNA: TGCAGTGCTAGAGATCTTGTCAGGGGTTCAGAGACCCAGTACTTC. Amino acid sequence: CSARDLVRGSETQYF.

In its sample, this clonotype was seen a few times. A much larger clone differs by one base, so this may be a read error. The rearrangement uses TRBV20-1 and TRBJ2-5; 10 nucleotides match TRBD2. The CDR3 is 15 residues long. Germline V CDR1 and CDR2: DFQATT, SNEGSKA (reference sequence). CDR3 in amino acids: CSAHLSGRQQGTQYF. The CDR3 coding sequence is TGCAGTGCTCACCTTAGCGGGAGGCAACAAGGGACCCAGTACTTC.